This T cell receptor beta chain is from a study of shared clonotypes between healthy human individuals. Here immunoSEQ multiplex PCR was the method, and the copy in TCRdb shows in-frame clones only, minus some. The table includes about 2.1 million clones, about 92% detected once. The CDR3 runs 16 residues. Looked up from germline, CDR1 is LGHNA and CDR2 is YSLEER. Trimming shortened V by 0 bases and J by 9 bases, and 18 bases separated the two germline ends. CD45RO negativity and positive selection for CCR7 defined naive CD8 cells, a population that excluded terminally differentiated effector memory CD45RA+ cells.

This receptor was identified in a man between 18 and 29 years old in good health. Some clones in this sample may be carry-over from other donors' samples. Sequencing was performed on naive CD8+ T cells from PBMCs. V is TRBV4-3 and J is TRBJ2-1, with D perhaps matching TRBD2 (6 bases). DNA for the CDR3: TGCGCCAGCAGCCAAGATAAATTTAGGGCTAGCGTTGAGCAGTTCTTC. Translation gives CASSQDKFRASVEQFF.